This entry lists 32 T cell receptor beta chains sequenced from one sample in a study of shared clonotypes between healthy human individuals. Only in-frame clones appear in the TCRdb table, and some are missing; sequencing was by immunoSEQ multiplex PCR. The data show some 500,000 clones, 60% to 80% seen once. Material: PBMCs. The receptors derive from a woman aged 40 to 55 in good health. Some clones in this sample may be carry-over from other donors' samples.

The V call is TRBV2, the J call TRBJ2-1, with 7 bases that match TRBD2. With V trimmed by 7 bases and J by 5 bases, 2 bases remained unmatched. The CDR3 sequence is 12 residues long. CDR1 is SNHLY and CDR2 is FYNNEI in the germline V gene. CDR3 nucleotide sequence: TGTGCCAGCACTAGCGGACACAATGAGCAGTTCTTC. It is translated as CASTSGHNEQFF.

V gene TRBV28 combines with J gene TRBJ2-7; D is unresolved. The germline CDR1 and CDR2 sequences are MDHEN and SYDVKM. Trimming left V 7 bases short and J 2 bases short, with 15 bases between. The CDR3 sequence is 14 residues long. CDR3: CASIPGQRTYEQYF. The DNA of the CDR3 is TGTGCCAGCATCCCCGGGCAGCGAACCTACGAGCAGTACTTC. The entire variable domain, with the rest obtained from reference TRBV28 and TRBJ2-7, is as follows: DVKVTQSSRYLVKRTGEKVFLECVQDMDHENMFWYRQDPGLGLRLIYFSYDVKMKEKGDIPEGYSVSREKKERFSLILESASTNQTSMYLCASIPGQRTYEQYFGPGTRLTVT.

The rearrangement joins TRBV4-1 to TRBJ2-7; 7 nucleotides align to TRBD2. The germline CDR1 and CDR2 sequences are MGHRA and YSYEKL. This CDR3 is 14 amino acids long. With V trimmed by 1 base and J by 4 bases, 4 bases remained unmatched. CDR3 sequence reads: CASSQVSGRYEQYF. Here the CDR3 DNA reads TGCGCCAGCAGCCAAGTATCCGGGAGGTACGAGCAGTACTTC.

The CDR3 DNA sequence: TGTGCCTGGAGTGCGGGACTTTTTTCCCCCTACGAGCAGTACTTC. It yields the protein CAWSAGLFSPYEQYF. The rearrangement joins TRBV30 to TRBJ2-7; D might be TRBD2 (6 bases). V dropped 1 base and J dropped 2 bases, with 15 bases sitting between them. Germline V gives CDR1 GTSNPN, CDR2 SVGIG (reference sequence). The CDR3 covers 15 residues.

This clone was detected only a few times. This rearrangement joins TRBV29-1 to TRBJ2-1; D is undetermined. V was clipped by 3 bases and J by 3 bases, with 6 bases between them. This CDR3 has 12 amino acids. Looked up from germline, CDR1 is SQVTM and CDR2 is ANQGSEA. The CDR3 bases are TGCAGCGTTGACAGCCTCTACAATGAGCAGTTCTTC. Translation gives CSVDSLYNEQFF.

The chain combines TRBV27 with TRBJ1-5; D might be TRBD1 (6 bases). Trimming cost V 4 bases and J 0 bases, with 13 bases left between them. The germline V gene encodes CDR1 MNHEY and CDR2 SMNVEV (reference sequence). There are 16 residues in the CDR3. This chain's CDR3 is CASSSGTLYSNQPQHF. The CDR3 DNA sequence: TGTGCCAGCAGTTCCGGGACACTTTATAGCAATCAGCCCCAGCATTTT.

This rearrangement joins TRBV13 to TRBJ2-3; no firm D call. Deletions cut 4 bases from V and 1 base from J, with 6 bases between. The CDR3 covers 13 residues. In germline, CDR1 is PRHDT, CDR2 FYEKMQ (reference sequence). This chain's CDR3 is CASSSVGTDTQYF. The CDR3 bases are TGTGCCAGCAGCTCCGTCGGCACAGATACGCAGTATTTT.

The rearrangement links TRBV5-1 to TRBJ1-1; TRBD1 matches at 9 bases. CDR1 is SGHRS and CDR2 is YFSETQ in the germline V gene. Germline trimming cut 5 bases from V and 5 bases from J; bases unmatched to any gene: 13. The CDR3 is 16 amino acids. The CDR3 region has the DNA TGCGCCAGCAGTGGGGGACCGGGACAGGGAGGTACTGAAGCTTTCTTT. It yields the protein CASSGGPGQGGTEAFF.

This sequence joins TRBV5-4 and TRBJ2-2, with unresolved D. Per germline, CDR1 SGHNT and CDR2 YYREEE (reference sequence). V lost 0 bases, J lost 4 bases, and 7 bases lay in between. The length of the CDR3 is 14 residues. Written as DNA, the CDR3 is TGTGCCAGCAGCTTGGGGGTATTCACCGGGGAGCTGTTTTTT. This encodes CASSLGVFTGELFF.

V is TRBV9 and J is TRBJ1-2; D gene uncertain. From germline, CDR1 is SGDLS and CDR2 YYNGEE. V was pared by 0 bases and J by 3 bases, with 12 bases between. The length of the CDR3 is 15 residues. In nucleotides, the CDR3 is TGTGCCAGCAGCGTAGCGGGGAGGGCAGACTATGGCTACACCTTC. Translation: CASSVAGRADYGYTF.

In its sample, this clone was seen a few times. The rearrangement joins TRBV4-2 to TRBJ2-3, with TRBD1 identical over 7 bases. Germline lookup yields CDR1 LGHNA and CDR2 YNFKEQ. The J segment lost 6 bases and the V segment lost 4 bases, leaving 7 bases of the junction unmatched. The CDR3 loop spans 14 amino acids. The CDR3 region is CASSRRGPADTQYF. CDR3 in DNA: TGTGCCAGCAGCCGAAGGGGGCCGGCGGATACGCAGTATTTT.

This clone was recorded only once. The J gene is TRBJ2-5, the V gene TRBV5-1; TRBD1 aligns across 9 bases. The V gene end was trimmed by 0 bases and the J gene end by 5 bases; junction bases not matched to a gene: 8. Germline V gene data show CDR1 as SGHRS and CDR2 as YFSETQ. The CDR3 is made up of 16 amino acids. The DNA for the CDR3 is TGCGCCAGCAGCTTGGCCGGGGACAGGGAATCGGAGACCCAGTACTTC. The encoded protein is CASSLAGDRESETQYF.

Notes on this clone: A junction end diverges from the germline sequence, so it may reflect a read error. The chain has TRBV27 and TRBJ2-7, with no clear D. The CDR3 is made up of 11 amino acids. Germline CDR1 MNHEY, CDR2 SMNVEV (reference sequence). The CDR3 sequence: CASSLLYEQYF. The CDR3 DNA is TGTGCCAGCAGTCTCCTCTACGAGCAGTACTTT.

V and J are TRBV28 and TRBJ1-2; a weak D match, TRBD1 (6 bases). V gave up 3 bases and J gave up 0 bases, with 17 bases separating them. CDR3 length equals 17 residues. CDR1 is MDHEN and CDR2 is SYDVKM in the germline V gene. This chain's CDR3 is CASSLSFGTRTNYGYTF. As DNA, the CDR3 is TGTGCCAGCAGTTTGAGCTTCGGGACACGAACTAACTATGGCTACACCTTC.

V and J are TRBV9 and TRBJ2-5; TRBD2 matches at 10 bases. This CDR3 comprises 17 residues. Losses at the gene ends were 3 bases for V and 2 bases for J; bases not matched to a gene: 10. Germline V gives CDR1 SGDLS, CDR2 YYNGEE. The CDR3 bases are TGTGCCAGCAGCGCAGGGTTAGCGGGAGGCTATCAAGAGACCCAGTACTTC. It specifies CASSAGLAGGYQETQYF.

The chain employs TRBV28 and TRBJ2-7; D is perhaps TRBD2 (5 bases). V was trimmed by 3 bases and J by 2 bases, leaving 14 bases between them. CDR3 length equals 15 residues. The germline gives CDR1 MDHEN, CDR2 SYDVKM. CDR3 amino acids: CASSLFSGITYEQYF. For the CDR3, the DNA is TGTGCCAGCAGTTTGTTTTCGGGGATCACCTACGAGCAGTACTTC.

This chain links TRBV27 with TRBJ2-5, with D maybe TRBD2 (6 bases). The V end lost 5 bases, the J end lost 4 bases, and 14 bases lay between the germline ends. Germline-derived CDR1 and CDR2 are MNHEY and SMNVEV (reference sequence). There are 14 residues in the CDR3. CDR3 in amino acids: CASSPGGPGETQYF. CDR3 nucleotide sequence: TGTGCCAGCAGTCCCGGAGGGCCGGGAGAGACCCAGTACTTC.

The chain has TRBV2 and TRBJ1-3; D unclear. From germline, CDR1 is SNHLY and CDR2 FYNNEI. Trimming stripped 7 bases from V and 0 bases from J, with 10 bases between. The CDR3 is 14 amino acids. Written as DNA, the CDR3 is TGTGCCAGCACCTACCTTTACTCTGGAAACACCATATATTTT. Amino acid sequence: CASTYLYSGNTIYF.

The gene calls are TRBV7-2 and TRBJ2-1, with TRBD2 matching over 10 bases. The CDR3 runs 18 residues. CDR1 is SGHTA, CDR2 FQGNSA, per germline. Trimming cost V 5 bases and J 3 bases; bases outside gene matches: 13. The DNA of the CDR3 is TGTGCCAGCAGCCCCCGAGCCCTAGCGGGAGTTCTCTACAATGAGCAGTTCTTC. This codes for CASSPRALAGVLYNEQFF.

Note on this clone: This may be a read error, as it is one base from a much larger clone. This sample also contains other DNA sequences that code for the same CDR3. The CDR3 protein is CASSLLGGETQYF. CDR3 DNA sequence: TGTGCCAGCAGCTTATTGGGTGGGGAGACCCAGTACTTC. The chain combines TRBV7-2 with TRBJ2-5; the D is unclear. The CDR3 contains 13 residues. Germline-derived CDR1 and CDR2 are SGHTA and FQGNSA. Trimming took off 2 bases at V and 5 bases at J, with 9 bases between the two ends.

This clone was seen only a few times. The gene calls are TRBV29-1 and TRBJ1-1, with D possibly being TRBD1 (5 bases). CDR3 size: 12 residues. The V gene lost 5 bases and the J gene lost 6 bases, with 13 bases spanning the gap. From germline, CDR1 is SQVTM and CDR2 ANQGSEA. CDR3 bases: TGCAGCGTTAGTCGGGGGGACGCTGAAGCTTTCTTT. Its protein product is CSVSRGDAEAFF. Drawing the rest from reference TRBV29-1 and TRBJ1-1, the complete variable domain is SAVISQKPSRDICQRGTSLTIQCQVDSQVTMMFWYRQQPGQSLTLIATANQGSEATYESGFVIDKFPISRPNLTFSTLTVSNMSPEDSSIYLCSVSRGDAEAFFGQGTRLTVV.

The V gene is TRBV10-2, the J gene TRBJ2-1; 14 nucleotides agree with TRBD2. CDR1 WSHSY and CDR2 SAAADI come from the germline V gene. This CDR3 spans 17 amino acids. Trimming cost V 8 bases and J 1 base; bases outside gene matches: 7. CDR3 coding DNA: TGCGCCAGCCGTCGGACTAGCGGGAGGAATTCCTACAATGAGCAGTTCTTC. This sequence encodes CASRRTSGRNSYNEQFF.

This clone has a single count. The rearrangement links TRBV7-2 to TRBJ2-1; D call uncertain. Germline-derived CDR1 and CDR2 are SGHTA and FQGNSA. The CDR3 contains 15 residues. V lost 5 bases and J 5 bases, leaving 16 bases between the germline ends. CDR3 loop: CASSPHGVQDNEQFF. The CDR3 DNA reads as TGTGCCAGCAGCCCGCATGGGGTCCAAGACAATGAGCAGTTCTTC.

In this sample, this clone turned up once. Just one base apart from a much larger clone, this may be a read error. Other DNA sequences in the sample encode the same CDR3. This chain joins TRBV25-1 and TRBJ2-5; TRBD1 agrees at 11 bases. Per the germline V gene, CDR1 is MGHDK and CDR2 is SYGVNS. The length of the CDR3 is 14 residues. The CDR3 region is CASRRTGGIETQYF. CDR3 in DNA: TGTGCTAGCAGAAGGACAGGGGGCATAGAGACCCAGTACTTC.

This chain uses TRBV30 with TRBJ1-2; weak D call: TRBD1 (5 bases). Trimming shortened V by 3 bases and J by 5 bases, and 16 bases separated the two germline ends. Germline lookup yields CDR1 GTSNPN and CDR2 SVGIG (reference sequence). The CDR3 contains 14 residues. CDR3 region: CAWSPGRVRYGYTF. The DNA for the CDR3 is TGTGCCTGGAGCCCCGGCAGGGTGAGATATGGCTACACCTTC.

The table lists this clone with a few counts. A much bigger clone sits one base away, suggesting this may be a read error. The V and J genes are TRBV7-9 and TRBJ2-7, with 12 bases that match TRBD2. The CDR3 consists of 14 residues. Germline V lookup: CDR1 SEHNR, CDR2 FQNEAQ (reference sequence). V was clipped by 5 bases and J by 5 bases; unmatched bases: 4. DNA of the CDR3: TGTGCCAGCAGCCCCCGACTAGCGGGAGACGAGCAGTACTTC. Its translation: CASSPRLAGDEQYF. Combining the CDR3 with reference TRBV7-9 and TRBJ2-7 gives the whole variable domain DTGVSQNPRHKITKRGQNVTFRCDPISEHNRLYWYRQTLGQGPEFLTYFQNEAQLEKSRLLSDRFSAERPKGSFSTLEIQRTEQGDSAMYLCASSPRLAGDEQYFGPGTRLTVT.

The gene calls are TRBV19 and TRBJ1-5; D not certain. This CDR3 region has 17 residues. Germline CDR1 reads LNHDA; CDR2 reads SQIVND (reference sequence). V was cut by 5 bases and J by 0 bases, with 17 bases left in between. This CDR3 is CASSSPRSGYSNQPQHF. The CDR3 DNA follows: TGTGCCAGTAGTTCCCCACGTAGCGGCTATAGCAATCAGCCCCAGCATTTT.

The V gene is TRBV28, the J gene TRBJ2-2; 8 bases line up with TRBD2. The CDR3 is made up of 17 amino acids. Germline V gene lookup returns CDR1 MDHEN and CDR2 SYDVKM. Trimming at V came to 8 bases and at J to 5 bases, leaving 16 bases not matched to a gene. CDR3 DNA: TGTGCCAGCGCACCCACGGGGCTAGCGGGCAATACCGGGGAGCTGTTTTTT. It is translated as CASAPTGLAGNTGELFF.

In this sample, this clone turned up a few times. V and J are TRBV5-4 and TRBJ1-2; 11 bases fit TRBD1. V was clipped by 4 bases and J by 6 bases; unmatched bases: 8. CDR1 is SGHNT and CDR2 is YYREEE in the germline V gene (reference sequence). This CDR3 is built from 15 residues. The CDR3 loop is CASSPDRGLTNGYTF. CDR3 nucleotide sequence: TGTGCCAGCAGCCCGGACAGGGGGCTTACGAATGGCTACACCTTC.

A word on this clone: A much larger clone differs by one base, so this may be a read error. The same CDR3 can be traced to other DNA sequences in this sample. This chain connects TRBV11-2 to TRBJ2-1; TRBD2 agrees at 9 bases. Germline V lookup: CDR1 SGHAT, CDR2 FQNNGV. This CDR3 has 15 amino acids. With 5 bases clipped from V and 2 bases from J, the junction kept 4 bases outside the gene matches. For the CDR3, the DNA is TGTGCCAGCAGCCAGGCGGGAGGGCCCTACAATGAGCAGTTCTTC. The encoded protein is CASSQAGGPYNEQFF.

This chain joins TRBV6-5 and TRBJ2-7, with 11 bases that match TRBD1. Germline V lookup: CDR1 MNHEY, CDR2 SVGAGI. There are 15 residues in the CDR3. V shed 8 bases, J shed 2 bases, and the junction held 8 bases outside the gene matches. The CDR3 coding sequence is TGTGCCAGCGGATCCCCGGGACAGGGGGCCTACGAGCAGTACTTC. It yields the protein CASGSPGQGAYEQYF.

This clone was observed a few times. The rearrangement links TRBV6-1 to TRBJ2-1; TRBD2 matches at 9 bases. The CDR3 runs 15 residues. CDR1 is MNHNS and CDR2 is SASEGT in the germline V gene. J gave up 7 bases and V 6 bases, and 10 bases lay outside the gene matches. The CDR3 DNA is TGTGCCAGCAGAGGGGCCGCGGGAGGGAGGAATGAGCAGTTCTTC. As protein: CASRGAAGGRNEQFF.